The 21 T cell receptor beta chains presented below share a single source sample, sequenced in a study of beta chain features in type 1 diabetes. Their antigens are not known. Whole-study findings and limits: Among patients with Type 1 diabetes, TCRB CDR3s were moderately but significantly shorter in every one of the four CD4+ subsets.

cDNA synthesis used the whole RNA isolate, giving expressed TCRB sequences. Here immunoSEQ multiplex PCR was the method, and the copy in TCRdb shows in-frame clones only, minus some. The sample includes roughly 180,000 clones, 7.8% of them seen just once. Sequencing was done on a sample of central memory CD4+ T cells from blood. These receptors were collected from a woman in her forties with type 1 diabetes.

In this sample, this clone turned up a few times. The CDR3 protein is CASSLGQGAYQPQHF. Written as DNA, the CDR3 is TGTGCCAGCAGCTTGGGACAGGGGGCTTATCAGCCCCAGCATTTT. The chain is built from TRBV11-2 and TRBJ1-5, with 12 bases fitting TRBD1. The trim removed 3 bases at V and 5 bases at J, leaving 2 bases unmatched. The CDR3 has 15 amino acids. CDR1 and CDR2 (germline): SGHAT, FQNNGV.

This clone was observed a few times. This CDR3 is CASAGAAYGYTF. Here the CDR3 DNA reads TGTGCCAGCGCGGGGGCGGCCTATGGCTACACCTTC. The V and J genes are TRBV28 and TRBJ1-2; possible D gene TRBD1, 6 bases. The CDR3 sequence is 12 residues long. Trimming left V 8 bases short and J 4 bases short, with 11 bases between. Per the germline V gene, CDR1 is MDHEN and CDR2 is SYDVKM.

This clone was picked up a small number of times. The genes are TRBV13 and TRBJ2-3; 7 nucleotides align to TRBD2. With V trimmed by 5 bases and J by 0 bases, 8 bases remained unmatched. The CDR3 length is 16 residues. CDR1 and CDR2 from the germline V gene are PRHDT and FYEKMQ (reference sequence). Here the CDR3 reads CASSTTGTTSTDTQYF. The CDR3 coding sequence is TGTGCCAGCAGCACTACCGGGACTACAAGCACAGATACGCAGTATTTT. Full variable domain (rest looked up from reference TRBV13 and TRBJ2-3): AAGVIQSPRHLIKEKRETATLKCYPIPRHDTVYWYQQGPGQDPQFLISFYEKMQSDKGSIPDRFSAQQFSDYHSELNMSSLELGDSALYFCASSTTGTTSTDTQYFGPGTRLTVL.

This clone was seen more than once but under ten times. Different DNA sequences within this sample yield the same CDR3. The V call is TRBV5-1, the J call TRBJ2-1, with D possibly matching TRBD1 (5 bases). This CDR3 is built from 14 residues. Germline CDR1 SGHRS, CDR2 YFSETQ. V was clipped by 0 bases and J by 7 bases, with 11 bases between them. In DNA form, the CDR3 reads TGCGCCAGCAGCTTGGGTTTACAGGCAAATGAGCAGTTCTTC. The encoded protein is CASSLGLQANEQFF.

To note about this clone: At one boundary the junction diverges from the germline segment, which might be a read error. This sequence joins TRBV5-4 and TRBJ2-5, with D perhaps TRBD2 (5 bases). CDR3 length equals 15 residues. From germline, CDR1 is SGHNT and CDR2 YYREEE (reference sequence). The CDR3 bases are TGCGCCAGCAGCCTTAGTGAGGGAGTAGGAGAGACCCAGTACTTC. Translated: CASSLSEGVGETQYF.

The chain links TRBV15 to TRBJ2-5, with TRBD1 matching 10 bases. Per germline, CDR1 LNHNV and CDR2 YYDKDF (reference sequence). This CDR3 is 15 amino acids long. The V segment lost 5 bases and the J segment 0 bases; nucleotides outside the gene matches: 3. Here the CDR3 reads CATSRDRGDQETQYF. In DNA, the CDR3 is TGTGCCACCAGCCGGGACAGGGGTGACCAAGAGACCCAGTACTTC.

The V gene is TRBV6-5, the J gene TRBJ2-6, with TRBD1 as a possible D gene (5 bases). Trimming removed 4 bases from V and 0 bases from J, with 10 bases in between. The CDR3 contains 16 residues. Per germline, CDR1 MNHEY and CDR2 SVGAGI. CDR3 nucleotide sequence: TGTGCCAGCAGTTCCCAGGGATACTCTGGGGCCAACGTCCTGACTTTC. Translating gives CASSSQGYSGANVLTF.

The V call is TRBV7-9, the J call TRBJ2-5; D might be TRBD2 (5 bases). CDR1 and CDR2 from the germline V gene are SEHNR and FQNEAQ (reference sequence). V was trimmed by 2 bases and J by 3 bases, leaving 10 bases between them. The CDR3 has 14 amino acids. Written as DNA, the CDR3 is TGTGCCAGCAGCTTATCGGGGTGGGAAGAGACCCAGTACTTC. It specifies CASSLSGWEETQYF.

This clone showed up just a few times. V is TRBV19 and J is TRBJ1-2, with D perhaps TRBD1 (6 bases). The V end was cut by 5 bases, the J end by 0 bases, with 19 bases between. The V gene's germline CDR1 is LNHDA and CDR2 SQIVND (reference sequence). The CDR3 spans 17 residues. The CDR3 protein is CASSQLGGGRANYGYTF. CDR3 coding DNA: TGTGCCAGTAGTCAACTGGGAGGGGGTCGCGCTAACTATGGCTACACCTTC.

V gene TRBV7-8 combines with J gene TRBJ2-2, with TRBD1 identical over 9 bases. Germline CDR1 SGHVS, CDR2 FQNEAQ. This CDR3 has 18 amino acids. Trimming took 3 bases from V and 6 from J; bases not matched to a gene: 14. The CDR3: CASSFQALTGGVSGELFF. CDR3 in DNA: TGTGCCAGCAGCTTCCAAGCTCTAACAGGGGGCGTATCCGGGGAGCTGTTTTTT.

The chain recombines TRBV7-9 with TRBJ1-5; D gene uncertain. The CDR3 contains 15 residues. The germline CDR1 and CDR2 sequences are SEHNR and FQNEAQ (reference sequence). V lost 2 bases, J lost 2 bases, and 10 bases lay in between. The CDR3 bases are TGTGCCAGCAGCTTAACGGTGGGCGGCAATCAGCCCCAGCATTTT. It is translated as CASSLTVGGNQPQHF.

V gene TRBV10-3 combines with J gene TRBJ1-2, with TRBD1 identical over 10 bases. Per germline, CDR1 ENHRY and CDR2 SYGVKD. J gave up 6 bases and V 2 bases, and 6 bases lay outside the gene matches. The CDR3 has 15 residues. The CDR3 coding sequence is TGTGCCATCAGTGAGCGGGGGACAGGGGTGAATGGCTACACCTTC. It yields the protein CAISERGTGVNGYTF.

This chain uses TRBV4-2 with TRBJ1-2; D is ambiguous. CDR3 length equals 15 residues. Trimming took off 0 bases at V and 4 bases at J, with 12 bases between the two ends. Germline CDR1 reads LGHNA; CDR2 reads YNFKEQ. The CDR3 sequence is CASSQDRGAIYGYTF. As DNA, the CDR3 is TGTGCCAGCAGCCAAGATCGGGGAGCGATCTATGGCTACACCTTC.

This clone has only a few counts. CDR3 in amino acids: CASSLTGAEGNTEAFF. Written as DNA, the CDR3 is TGCGCCAGCAGCTTGACAGGGGCGGAGGGGAACACTGAAGCTTTCTTT. This sequence joins TRBV5-1 and TRBJ1-1, with 7 positions matching TRBD1. The CDR3 is 16 residues long. V lost 1 base to trimming and J lost 1 base; unmatched junction nucleotides: 7. Germline V gene lookup returns CDR1 SGHRS and CDR2 YFSETQ.

This clone was seen only a few times. The chain uses TRBV25-1 and TRBJ2-1, with D possibly being TRBD1 (7 bases). Trimming removed 8 bases at V and 5 bases at J, with 16 bases between. CDR3 length: 14 residues. Germline CDR1 is MGHDK and CDR2 is SYGVNS. This CDR3 reads CASVRQGGNNEQFF. The CDR3 DNA reads as TGTGCCAGCGTTCGACAGGGAGGTAACAATGAGCAGTTCTTC.

Only a few counts were recorded for this clone. This CDR3 is CTSSQDPGAGGWNSIQYF. CDR3 DNA sequence: TGCACCAGCAGCCAAGATCCTGGGGCGGGAGGATGGAATAGCATTCAGTACTTC. The V call is TRBV1, the J call TRBJ2-4; the tabulated D call, TRBD2, remains unverified against the DNA. TRBV1 is an annotated pseudogene. This CDR3 contains 18 residues.

This clone was detected many times. The chain has TRBV4-3 and TRBJ2-7; 8 bases line up with TRBD2. This CDR3 is 13 amino acids long. In germline, CDR1 is LGHNA, CDR2 YSLEER. V lost 4 bases, J lost 6 bases, and 5 bases stayed unmatched. The CDR3 is CASSPVAGGEQYF. In nucleotides, the CDR3 is TGCGCCAGCAGCCCAGTGGCGGGAGGCGAGCAGTACTTC.

This clone was counted many times. The V and J genes are TRBV5-5 and TRBJ1-2; D is possibly TRBD1 (5 bases). Germline CDR1 is SGHKS and CDR2 is YYEKEE (reference sequence). This CDR3 spans 16 amino acids. With 0 bases removed from V and 7 bases from J, the gap between germline ends came to 19 bases. The CDR3 sequence: CASSLDGHPSAGGYTF. The CDR3 nucleotides are TGTGCCAGCAGCTTGGACGGACACCCATCCGCCGGTGGCTACACCTTC.

The V call is TRBV2, the J call TRBJ1-5; D gene uncertain. CDR1 is SNHLY and CDR2 is FYNNEI in the germline V gene. V lost 6 bases and J lost 5, with 11 bases in between. The CDR3 covers 13 residues. CDR3 residues: CASSRERDQPQHF. CDR3 bases: TGTGCCAGCAGCCGGGAGAGGGATCAGCCCCAGCATTTT.

The V gene is TRBV29-1, the J gene TRBJ1-1; TRBD1 matches 10 bases. Trimming at V came to 7 bases and at J to 2 bases, leaving 4 bases not matched to a gene. The CDR3 contains 13 residues. CDR1 and CDR2 (germline): SQVTM, ANQGSEA. The CDR3 sequence: CSAATGGNTEAFF. The CDR3 bases are TGCAGCGCCGCGACAGGGGGCAACACTGAAGCTTTCTTT. Full variable domain (missing parts from reference TRBV29-1 and TRBJ1-1): SAVISQKPSRDICQRGTSLTIQCQVDSQVTMMFWYRQQPGQSLTLIATANQGSEATYESGFVIDKFPISRPNLTFSTLTVSNMSPEDSSIYLCSAATGGNTEAFFGQGTRLTVV.

This sequence joins TRBV29-1 and TRBJ2-1; weak D call: TRBD2 (6 bases). This CDR3 comprises 12 residues. With 4 bases removed from V and 6 bases from J, the gap between germline ends came to 10 bases. Germline assignment: CDR1 SQVTM and CDR2 ANQGSEA. CDR3 coding DNA: TGCAGCGTTGTCTTTAGCGGCAATGAGCAGTTCTTC. It yields the protein CSVVFSGNEQFF.